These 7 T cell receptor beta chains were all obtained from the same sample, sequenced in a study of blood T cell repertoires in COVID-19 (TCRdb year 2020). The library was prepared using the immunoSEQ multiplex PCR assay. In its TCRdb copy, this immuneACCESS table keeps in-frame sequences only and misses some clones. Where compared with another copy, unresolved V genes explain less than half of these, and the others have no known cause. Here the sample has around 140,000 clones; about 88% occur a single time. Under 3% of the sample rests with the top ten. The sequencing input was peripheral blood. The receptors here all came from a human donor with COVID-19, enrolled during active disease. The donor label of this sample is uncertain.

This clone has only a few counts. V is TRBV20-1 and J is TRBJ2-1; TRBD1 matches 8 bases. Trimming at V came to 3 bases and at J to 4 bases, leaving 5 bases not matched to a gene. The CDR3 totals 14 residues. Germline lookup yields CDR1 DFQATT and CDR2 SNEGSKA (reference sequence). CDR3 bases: TGCAGTGCTAGTCAGGGGGCTGATTACAATGAGCAGTTCTTC. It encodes CSASQGADYNEQFF.

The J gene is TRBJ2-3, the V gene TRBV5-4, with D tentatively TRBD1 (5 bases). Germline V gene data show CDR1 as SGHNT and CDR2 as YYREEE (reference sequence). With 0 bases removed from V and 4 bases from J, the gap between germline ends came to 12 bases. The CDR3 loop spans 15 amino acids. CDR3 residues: CASSLEGLGPDTQYF. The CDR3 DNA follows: TGTGCCAGCAGCTTGGAAGGGTTGGGGCCAGATACGCAGTATTTT.

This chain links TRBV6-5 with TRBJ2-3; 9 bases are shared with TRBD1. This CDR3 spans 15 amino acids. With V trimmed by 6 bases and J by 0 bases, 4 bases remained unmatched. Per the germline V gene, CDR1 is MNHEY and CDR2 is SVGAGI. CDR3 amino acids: CASRWDRVSTDTQYF. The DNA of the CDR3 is TGTGCCAGCAGATGGGACAGGGTTAGCACAGATACGCAGTATTTT.

As DNA, the CDR3 is TGTGCCAGCAGCGGGGACACCACTAATGAAAAACTGTTTTTT. This gives the protein CASSGDTTNEKLFF. The rearrangement links TRBV9 to TRBJ1-4; D might be TRBD1 (6 bases). The V and J ends lost 3 bases and 2 bases respectively, with 8 bases between them. In germline, CDR1 is SGDLS, CDR2 YYNGEE. The CDR3 is 14 amino acids.

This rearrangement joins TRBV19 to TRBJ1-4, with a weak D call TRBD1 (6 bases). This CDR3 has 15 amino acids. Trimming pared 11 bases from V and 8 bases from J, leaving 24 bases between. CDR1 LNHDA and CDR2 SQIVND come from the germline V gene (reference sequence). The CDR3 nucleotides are TGTGCCTCCTCCCGGGGGGGCAGAGTGACGGAAAAACTGTTTTTT. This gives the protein CASSRGGRVTEKLFF.

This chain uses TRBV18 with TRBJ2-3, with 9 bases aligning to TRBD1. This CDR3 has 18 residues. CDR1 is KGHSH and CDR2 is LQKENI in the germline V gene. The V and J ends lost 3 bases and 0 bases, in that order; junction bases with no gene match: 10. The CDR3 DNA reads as TGTGCCAGCTCACCGTGGACAGGGGCCCCCCGGAGCACAGATACGCAGTATTTT. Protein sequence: CASSPWTGAPRSTDTQYF. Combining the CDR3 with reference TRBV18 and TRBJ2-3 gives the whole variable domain NAGVMQNPRHLVRRRGQEARLRCSPMKGHSHVYWYRQLPEEGLKFMVYLQKENIIDESGMPKERFSAEFPKEGPSILRIQQVVRGDSAAYFCASSPWTGAPRSTDTQYFGPGTRLTVL.

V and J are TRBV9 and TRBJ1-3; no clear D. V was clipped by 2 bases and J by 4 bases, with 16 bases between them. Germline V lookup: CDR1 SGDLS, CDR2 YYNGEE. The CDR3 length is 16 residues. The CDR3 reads CASSVSGDSTGNTIYF. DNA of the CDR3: TGTGCCAGCAGCGTCTCCGGGGATTCGACAGGAAACACCATATATTTT.